Listed here are 6 T cell receptor beta chains from one sample, sequenced in a study of OX40 agonist ivuxolimab in advanced cancers. Assay: immunoSEQ multiplex PCR; the TCRdb copy retains only in-frame clones and omits some. Altogether about 91,000 clones are present, 84% being singletons, with the ten largest covering around 1.1%. The source material was CD4+ or CD8+ T cells sorted from blood, sampled in a trial of the OX40 agonist ivuxolimab. The source is an adult with an advanced solid tumor such as melanoma, head and neck, liver or kidney cancer.

The rearrangement links TRBV7-8 to TRBJ2-4; no definite D call. With 2 bases removed from V and 2 bases from J, the gap between germline ends came to 13 bases. Germline V gives CDR1 SGHVS, CDR2 FQNEAQ. The CDR3 is made up of 16 amino acids. The CDR3 nucleotides are TGTGCCAGCAGCTTAAGGGCAGCCAATACCAAAAACATTCAGTACTTC. It yields the protein CASSLRAANTKNIQYF.

V and J are TRBV29-1 and TRBJ1-5; 10 nucleotides line up with TRBD1. The CDR3 is 13 residues long. CDR1 and CDR2 (germline): SQVTM, ANQGSEA. J gave up 7 bases and V 6 bases, and 6 bases lay outside the gene matches. The CDR3 here is CSVGQGLGQPQHF. The CDR3 coding sequence is TGCAGCGTGGGACAGGGGCTCGGGCAGCCCCAGCATTTT.

This chain uses TRBV6-1 with TRBJ2-1, with D tentatively TRBD1 or TRBD2 (5 bases each). The CDR3 consists of 15 residues. Deletions cut 2 bases from V and 8 bases from J, with 16 bases between. The V gene's germline CDR1 is MNHNS and CDR2 SASEGT. CDR3 residues: CASSEQGVEWDEQFF. DNA for the CDR3: TGTGCCAGCAGTGAACAGGGAGTGGAGTGGGATGAGCAGTTCTTC.

The chain joins TRBV18 to TRBJ2-1; TRBD2 might be the D (7 bases). Germline values: CDR1 KGHSH, CDR2 LQKENI. With 3 bases removed from V and 8 bases from J, the gap between germline ends came to 20 bases. This CDR3 is built from 16 residues. DNA of the CDR3: TGTGCCAGCTCACCCCCGCAAATAGGGGGGGTGGATGAGCAGTTCTTC. This codes for CASSPPQIGGVDEQFF.

The chain recombines TRBV18 with TRBJ2-2; D is unresolved. V lost 2 bases and J lost 5, with 9 bases in between. Germline V gene data show CDR1 as KGHSH and CDR2 as LQKENI. The CDR3 is made up of 14 amino acids. The CDR3 loop reads CASSPIKGTGELFF. CDR3 DNA: TGTGCCAGCTCACCAATCAAGGGTACCGGGGAGCTGTTTTTT.

This clone was seen a single time. This chain uses TRBV25-1 with TRBJ2-1, with D maybe TRBD1 (6 bases). This CDR3 contains 16 residues. Germline values: CDR1 MGHDK, CDR2 SYGVNS. V was trimmed by 10 bases and J by 0 bases, leaving 19 bases between them. CDR3 sequence (DNA): TGTGCCACCACCCCCAGGGGACAAAGCTCCTACAATGAGCAGTTCTTC. Amino acids: CATTPRGQSSYNEQFF.